This TCR beta chain was captured in a study of shared T cell receptors in the human thymus. Sequencing was performed with immunoSEQ multiplex PCR; in TCRdb, only in-frame clones are kept and a portion is missing. Of over 350,000 clones in the sample, just under 95% are singletons; the top ten hold roughly 0.02%. Germline assignment: CDR1 SGHNT and CDR2 YYREEE (reference sequence). V lost 4 bases to trimming and J lost 2 bases, with 16 bases between them. The CDR3 has 15 residues. The sample consisted of thymocytes. The rearrangement uses TRBV5-4 and TRBJ2-7; D may match TRBD1 or TRBD2 (5 bases each). The source of this sequence is a human donor. The CDR3 DNA reads TGTGCCAGCAGCCCGAACTCCGGGACCGCCTACGAGCAGTACTTC. Its translation: CASSPNSGTAYEQYF.